Only a few counts were recorded for the clone carrying this T cell receptor beta chain. Its antigen is unknown. TCRdb reanalysed the RT-PCR reads using MiXCR and keeps one entry per CDR3 protein. Here the sample spans hundreds of thousands of distinct CDR3 sequences, roughly 14% being singletons. The data were taken from a study of response to subunit inactivated influenza vaccine. General study findings and limits: After each seasonal influenza vaccination, few new T cells are recruited, the authors suggested.

CDR1 and CDR2 (germline): KGHSH, LQKENI. The CDR3 is 17 amino acids. Trimming took off 4 bases at V and 5 bases at J, with 21 bases between the two ends. This chain uses TRBV18 with TRBJ1-3; D is unclear. The sample here was PBMCs from blood, taken roughly 13 days after vaccination. The sequence derives from a man aged 50-59 years who received an inactivated influenza vaccine. CDR3 coding DNA: TGTGCCAGCTCACTGGACCTAAATGGGGTTCTTCGAAACACCATATATTTT. Translation gives CASSLDLNGVLRNTIYF.